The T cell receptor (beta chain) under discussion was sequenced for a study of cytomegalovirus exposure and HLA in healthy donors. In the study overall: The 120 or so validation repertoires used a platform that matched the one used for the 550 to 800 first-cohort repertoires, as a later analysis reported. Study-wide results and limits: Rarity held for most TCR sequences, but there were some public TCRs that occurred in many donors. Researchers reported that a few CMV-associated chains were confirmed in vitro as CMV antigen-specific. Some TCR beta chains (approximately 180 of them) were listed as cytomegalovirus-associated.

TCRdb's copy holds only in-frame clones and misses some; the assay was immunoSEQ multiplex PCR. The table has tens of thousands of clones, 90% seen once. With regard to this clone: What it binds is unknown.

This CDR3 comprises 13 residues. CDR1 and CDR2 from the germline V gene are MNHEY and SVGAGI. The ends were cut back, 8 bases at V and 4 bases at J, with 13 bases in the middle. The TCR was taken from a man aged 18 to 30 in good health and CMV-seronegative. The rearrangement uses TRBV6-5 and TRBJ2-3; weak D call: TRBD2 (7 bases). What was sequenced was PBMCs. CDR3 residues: CASGGGGADTQYF. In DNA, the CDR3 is TGTGCCAGCGGGGGAGGGGGGGCAGATACGCAGTATTTT.